These 9 T cell receptor beta chains originate from one sample sequenced in a study of blood T cell repertoires in COVID-19. The method was immunoSEQ multiplex PCR; TCRdb's version includes in-frame clones alone and lacks a portion of them. There are under 300,000 clones in the sample; approximately 86% occur only once, and under 9% lies in the top ten. The sample consisted of peripheral blood. These receptors were collected from a woman in her 70s with active or convalescent COVID-19.

The chain has TRBV18 and TRBJ1-2, with 9 bases fitting TRBD1. The CDR3 sequence is 17 residues long. Losses at the gene ends were 2 bases for V and 7 bases for J; bases not matched to a gene: 14. Per germline, CDR1 KGHSH and CDR2 LQKENI. This CDR3 is CASSPGQQGAISRGYTF. The CDR3 DNA reads TGTGCCAGCTCACCAGGGCAACAGGGGGCAATTAGCCGTGGCTACACCTTC.

V and J are TRBV24-1 and TRBJ2-3; D is possibly TRBD1 (7 bases). The CDR3 contains 16 residues. Trimming took 6 bases from V and 1 from J, leaving 16 bases between them. Per germline, CDR1 KGHDR and CDR2 SFDVKD. For the CDR3, the DNA is TGTGCCACCAGTTCAACAGGGGAGGTGGGCACAGATACGCAGTATTTT. It translates to CATSSTGEVGTDTQYF.

This sequence joins TRBV24-1 and TRBJ2-7; 7 bases map to TRBD1. The V and J ends lost 9 bases and 7 bases, in that order; junction bases with no gene match: 14. There are 14 residues in the CDR3. CDR1 and CDR2 from the germline V gene are KGHDR and SFDVKD. The CDR3 bases are TGTGCCACCTCGGGACGACAGGGAATTGGGGAGCAGTACTTC. Translated: CATSGRQGIGEQYF.

The chain is built from TRBV11-2 and TRBJ2-7; TRBD2 matches 14 bases. The CDR3 consists of 17 residues. V gave up 5 bases and J gave up 2 bases; unmatched junction bases: 8. Germline lookup yields CDR1 SGHAT and CDR2 FQNNGV. CDR3 nucleotide sequence: TGTGCCAGCAGCCACGGAAGGACTAGCGGGAGGACCTACGAGCAGTACTTC. It is translated as CASSHGRTSGRTYEQYF.

V and J are TRBV6-5 and TRBJ2-7; 10 bases match TRBD2. Germline V lookup: CDR1 MNHEY, CDR2 SVGAGI. The CDR3 runs 14 residues. The V segment lost 8 bases and the J segment 3 bases; nucleotides outside the gene matches: 7. The CDR3 DNA follows: TGTGCCAGCGTGATAGCGGGGGGACTCTACGAGCAGTACTTC. This codes for CASVIAGGLYEQYF.

This clone was seen just once. The chain carries TRBV3-1 (or the pseudogene TRBV3-2) and TRBJ1-1; no reliable D call. The CDR3 loop spans 15 amino acids. The germline CDR1 and CDR2 sequences are LGHDT and YNNKEL (reference sequence). Between the trimmed V and J ends, which lost 0 bases and 1 base, there was a span of 9 bases. The CDR3 sequence is CASSQDLNRNTEAFF. CDR3 DNA: TGTGCCAGCAGCCAAGATCTGAACAGGAACACTGAAGCTTTCTTT.

This chain joins TRBV3-1 (or the pseudogene TRBV3-2) and TRBJ1-4; 7 bases agree with TRBD1. Germline V gives CDR1 LGHDT, CDR2 YNNKEL (reference sequence). CDR3 length: 16 amino acids. The ends lost 0 bases at V and 7 bases at J; junction bases unmatched: 8. The CDR3 sequence is CASSQEVGTATEKLFF. For the CDR3, the DNA is TGTGCCAGCAGCCAAGAGGTCGGGACAGCGACTGAAAAACTGTTTTTT.

This sequence joins TRBV19 and TRBJ1-3, with D possibly TRBD1 on 5 matching bases. Germline CDR1 LNHDA, CDR2 SQIVND (reference sequence). The CDR3 length is 14 residues. V gave up 8 bases and J gave up 0 bases, with 11 bases separating them. CDR3 DNA sequence: TGTGCCAGTGCCCAGGGTGACTCTGGAAACACCATATATTTT. Encoded protein: CASAQGDSGNTIYF.

The rearrangement links TRBV5-6 to TRBJ1-1; unclear D gene. Germline CDR1 reads SGHDT; CDR2 reads YYEEEE. CDR3 length: 13 residues. Trimming left V 2 bases short and J 8 bases short, with 13 bases between. The CDR3 coding sequence is TGTGCCAGCAGCTTTTTAAGGAGGGCCGAAGCTTTCTTT. The encoded protein is CASSFLRRAEAFF. Filled out from reference TRBV5-6 and TRBJ1-1, the complete variable domain reads DAGVTQSPTHLIKTRGQQVTLRCSPKSGHDTVSWYQQALGQGPQFIFQYYEEEERQRGNFPDRFSGHQFPNYSSELNVNALLLGDSALYLCASSFLRRAEAFFGQGTRLTVV.